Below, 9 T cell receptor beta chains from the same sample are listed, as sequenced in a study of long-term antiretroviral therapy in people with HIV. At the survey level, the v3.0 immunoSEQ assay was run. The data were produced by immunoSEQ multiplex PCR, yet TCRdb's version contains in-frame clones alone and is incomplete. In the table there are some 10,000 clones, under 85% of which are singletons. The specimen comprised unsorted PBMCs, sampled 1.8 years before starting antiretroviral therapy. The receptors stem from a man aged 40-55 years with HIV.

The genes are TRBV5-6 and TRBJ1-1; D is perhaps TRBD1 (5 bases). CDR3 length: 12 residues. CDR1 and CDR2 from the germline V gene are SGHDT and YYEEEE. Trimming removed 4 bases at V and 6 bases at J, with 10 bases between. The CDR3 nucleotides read TGTGCCAGCAGCCCGTTGGGGGCTGAAGCTTTCTTT. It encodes CASSPLGAEAFF. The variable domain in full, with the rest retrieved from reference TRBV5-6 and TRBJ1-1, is DAGVTQSPTHLIKTRGQQVTLRCSPKSGHDTVSWYQQALGQGPQFIFQYYEEEERQRGNFPDRFSGHQFPNYSSELNVNALLLGDSALYLCASSPLGAEAFFGQGTRLTVV.

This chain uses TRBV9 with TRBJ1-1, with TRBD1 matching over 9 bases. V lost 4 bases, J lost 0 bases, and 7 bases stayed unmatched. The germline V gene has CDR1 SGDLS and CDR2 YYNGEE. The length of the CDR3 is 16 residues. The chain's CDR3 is CASSPMGTGMNTEAFF. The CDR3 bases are TGTGCCAGCAGCCCAATGGGGACAGGGATGAACACTGAAGCTTTCTTT.

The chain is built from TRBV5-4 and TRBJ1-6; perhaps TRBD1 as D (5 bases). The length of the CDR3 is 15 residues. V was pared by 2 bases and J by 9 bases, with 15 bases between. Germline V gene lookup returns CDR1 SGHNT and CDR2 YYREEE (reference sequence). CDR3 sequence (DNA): TGTGCCAGCAGCTTTGGGGACGTCCCATTTTCACCCCTCCACTTT. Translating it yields CASSFGDVPFSPLHF. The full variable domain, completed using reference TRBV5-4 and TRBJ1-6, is ETGVTQSPTHLIKTRGQQVTLRCSSQSGHNTVSWYQQALGQGPQFIFQYYREEENGRGNFPPRFSGLQFPNYSSELNVNALELDDSALYLCASSFGDVPFSPLHFGNGTRLTVT.

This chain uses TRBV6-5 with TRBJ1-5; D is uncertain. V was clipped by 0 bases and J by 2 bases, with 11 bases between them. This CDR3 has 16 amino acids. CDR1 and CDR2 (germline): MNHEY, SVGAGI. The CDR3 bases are TGTGCCAGCAGTTACTCGACCAGTGGAGGCAATCAGCCCCAGCATTTT. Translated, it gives CASSYSTSGGNQPQHF.

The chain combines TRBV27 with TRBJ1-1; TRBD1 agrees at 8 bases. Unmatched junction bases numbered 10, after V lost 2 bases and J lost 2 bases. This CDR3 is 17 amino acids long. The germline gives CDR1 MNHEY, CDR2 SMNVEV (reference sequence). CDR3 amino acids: CASSLKAGGYFNTEAFF. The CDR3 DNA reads TGTGCCAGCAGTTTAAAGGCAGGGGGCTATTTTAACACTGAAGCTTTCTTT.

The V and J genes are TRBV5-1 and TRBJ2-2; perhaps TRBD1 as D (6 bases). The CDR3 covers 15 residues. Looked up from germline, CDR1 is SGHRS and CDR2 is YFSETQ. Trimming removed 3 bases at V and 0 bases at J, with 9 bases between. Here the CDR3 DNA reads TGCGCCAGCAGCTGGGGACAAGCGAACACCGGGGAGCTGTTTTTT. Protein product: CASSWGQANTGELFF.

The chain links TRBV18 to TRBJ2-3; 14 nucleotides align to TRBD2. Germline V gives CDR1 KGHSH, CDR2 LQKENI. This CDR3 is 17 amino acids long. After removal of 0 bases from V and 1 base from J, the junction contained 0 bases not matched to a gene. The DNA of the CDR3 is TGTGCCAGCTCACCACCGGGACTAGCGGGGGGCACAGATACGCAGTATTTT. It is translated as CASSPPGLAGGTDTQYF.

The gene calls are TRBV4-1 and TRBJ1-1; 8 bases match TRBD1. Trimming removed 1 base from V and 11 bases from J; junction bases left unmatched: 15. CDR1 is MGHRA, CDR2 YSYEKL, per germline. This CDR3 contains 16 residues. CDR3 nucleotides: TGCGCCAGCAGCCAAGGCGTTGACAGGGGCTCCCTTGGGGCTTTCTTT. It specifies CASSQGVDRGSLGAFF.

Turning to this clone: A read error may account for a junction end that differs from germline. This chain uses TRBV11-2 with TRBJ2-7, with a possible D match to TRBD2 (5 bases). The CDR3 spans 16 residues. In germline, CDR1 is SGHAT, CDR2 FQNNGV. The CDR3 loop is CTSSSRILKRAYEQYF. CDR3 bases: TGTACCAGCAGCTCTCGTATACTCAAGAGGGCCTACGAGCAGTACTTC. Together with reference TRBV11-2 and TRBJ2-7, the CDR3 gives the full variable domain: EAGVAQSPRYKIIEKRQSVAFWCNPISGHATLYWYQQILGQGPKLLIQFQNNGVVDDSQLPKDRFSAERLKGVDSTLKIQPAKLEDSAVYLCTSSSRILKRAYEQYFGPGTRLTVT.